One and the same sample provided the 20 T cell receptor beta chains below, sequenced in a study of beta chain features in type 1 diabetes. The sequenced template was cDNA made from the entire isolated RNA. Assay: immunoSEQ multiplex PCR; the TCRdb copy retains only in-frame clones and omits some. In the table there are hundreds of thousands of clones, 6.5% to 10% of which are singletons. Sequenced sample: central memory CD4+ T cells from blood. The receptors stem from a woman between 18 and 29 years old in good health.

This clone showed up just a few times. The chain uses TRBV7-9 and TRBJ2-1; no reliable D call. Trimming took off 1 base at V and 4 bases at J, with 11 bases between the two ends. Looked up from germline, CDR1 is SEHNR and CDR2 is FQNEAQ (reference sequence). The CDR3 length is 15 residues. The CDR3 loop reads CASSLGAASYNEQFF. In DNA, the CDR3 is TGTGCCAGCAGCTTAGGGGCAGCCTCTTACAATGAGCAGTTCTTC. Using reference TRBV7-9 and TRBJ2-1 for the parts outside the CDR3, the full variable domain is DTGVSQNPRHKITKRGQNVTFRCDPISEHNRLYWYRQTLGQGPEFLTYFQNEAQLEKSRLLSDRFSAERPKGSFSTLEIQRTEQGDSAMYLCASSLGAASYNEQFFGPGTRLTVL.

This clone was picked up many times. The chain employs TRBV29-1 and TRBJ1-1; a possible D gene is TRBD1 (5 bases). Germline CDR1 is SQVTM and CDR2 is ANQGSEA. The V gene lost 5 bases and the J gene lost 0 bases, with 10 bases spanning the gap. CDR3 length: 13 amino acids. CDR3: CSVQRGVNTEAFF. CDR3 nucleotide sequence: TGCAGCGTTCAACGGGGCGTGAACACTGAAGCTTTCTTT.

The rearrangement uses TRBV11-2 and TRBJ2-1, with D possibly being TRBD1 (5 bases). From germline, CDR1 is SGHAT and CDR2 FQNNGV. V shed 5 bases and J shed 0 bases, with 11 bases lying between them. The CDR3 has 15 residues. CDR3 DNA: TGTGCCAGCAGCCATGGGGCACGCTCCTACAATGAGCAGTTCTTC. Its protein product is CASSHGARSYNEQFF.

CDR3 sequence (DNA): TGTGCCAGCAGCTTAGTTTCCCTAGCGGGAGGCGCCGGGGAGCTGTTTTTT. Protein product: CASSLVSLAGGAGELFF. The rearrangement joins TRBV7-9 to TRBJ2-2; 11 nucleotides match TRBD2. Germline V gives CDR1 SEHNR, CDR2 FQNEAQ (reference sequence). Unmatched junction bases numbered 7, after V lost 1 base and J lost 6 bases. The CDR3 length is 17 residues.

This clone was found many times. The chain has TRBV5-4 and TRBJ2-5; 10 positions match TRBD2. This CDR3 is built from 17 residues. From germline, CDR1 is SGHNT and CDR2 YYREEE (reference sequence). Trimming cost V 4 bases and J 7 bases; bases outside gene matches: 16. As DNA, the CDR3 is TGTGCCAGCAGCCTGGGCCGAGCGGGAGGGCCCGACGGGACCCAGTACTTC. Protein product: CASSLGRAGGPDGTQYF.

This clone occurred a few times. This chain links TRBV6-5 with TRBJ1-2, with 7 bases lining up with TRBD1. Looked up from germline, CDR1 is MNHEY and CDR2 is SVGAGI. The CDR3 sequence is 13 residues long. Trimming at V came to 4 bases and at J to 4 bases, leaving 3 bases not matched to a gene. The CDR3 bases are TGTGCCAGCAGTTCGCACAGGGGCTATGGCTACACCTTC. Translating gives CASSSHRGYGYTF.

This clone was recorded a few times. V gene TRBV18 combines with J gene TRBJ2-7; 7 bases agree with TRBD1. J lost 3 bases, V lost 6 bases, and 5 bases had no gene match. The CDR3 covers 13 residues. Germline V lookup: CDR1 KGHSH, CDR2 LQKENI. The CDR3 sequence is CASSIDRDYEQYF. The CDR3, as DNA: TGTGCCAGCTCGATCGACAGGGACTACGAGCAGTACTTC.

The chain carries TRBV7-2 and TRBJ2-2; D not resolved. The CDR3 length is 13 residues. Germline V gene data show CDR1 as SGHTA and CDR2 as FQGNSA. V lost 6 bases and J lost 6, with 11 bases in between. CDR3 loop: CASRLSVPGELFF. DNA for the CDR3: TGTGCCAGCAGACTGAGCGTCCCCGGGGAGCTGTTTTTT.

The chain joins TRBV7-2 to TRBJ2-1; the match to TRBD2 covers 13 bases. CDR3 size: 15 residues. Looked up from germline, CDR1 is SGHTA and CDR2 is FQGNSA. V gave up 5 bases and J gave up 9 bases; unmatched junction bases: 7. CDR3 amino acids: CASSRPLAGGGEQFF. The CDR3 coding sequence is TGTGCCAGCAGCCGTCCACTAGCGGGAGGGGGTGAGCAGTTCTTC.

This clone was detected only a few times. This chain uses TRBV7-9 with TRBJ2-7, with D tentatively TRBD2 (5 bases). Germline loops: CDR1 SEHNR, CDR2 FQNEAQ (reference sequence). Trimming stripped 1 base from V and 5 bases from J, with 12 bases between. The CDR3 consists of 14 residues. As DNA, the CDR3 is TGTGCCAGCAGCTTAGGTCGAGGGAGCGACGAGCAGTACTTC. It yields the protein CASSLGRGSDEQYF.

The J gene is TRBJ1-1, the V gene TRBV7-2, with 7 positions matching TRBD1. The germline V gene has CDR1 SGHTA and CDR2 FQGNSA. This CDR3 spans 13 amino acids. V gave up 7 bases and J gave up 8 bases; unmatched junction bases: 10. In DNA form, the CDR3 reads TGTGCCAGCAACTCCGCCCGGACAGGCGAAGCTTTCTTT. Its translation is CASNSARTGEAFF. The full variable domain, rest sourced from reference TRBV7-2 and TRBJ1-1, is GAGVSQSPSNKVTEKGKDVELRCDPISGHTALYWYRQSLGQGLEFLIYFQGNSAPDKSGLPSDRFSAERTGGSVSTLTIQRTQQEDSAVYLCASNSARTGEAFFGQGTRLTVV.

This clone has more than one count but fewer than ten. V and J are TRBV6-6 and TRBJ2-1; D gene uncertain. The germline V gene encodes CDR1 MNHNY and CDR2 SVGAGI (reference sequence). CDR3 size: 13 residues. The germline V and J ends were trimmed by 2 bases and 7 bases, with 9 bases remaining between them. CDR3 in amino acids: CASSYGLGNEQFF. CDR3 nucleotide sequence: TGTGCCAGCAGTTACGGGCTCGGGAATGAGCAGTTCTTC.

A few counts support this clone. V and J are TRBV10-2 and TRBJ2-1; perhaps TRBD1 as D (6 bases). Trimming cost V 6 bases and J 9 bases, with 21 bases left between them. The CDR3 consists of 15 residues. Germline V gene lookup returns CDR1 WSHSY and CDR2 SAAADI. The CDR3 nucleotides read TGCGCCAGCAGCGTTTACTCGTCTGGGGACATTGAGCAGTTCTTC. Translation: CASSVYSSGDIEQFF.

Note on this clone: This may arise from a read error, as a much more abundant clone is one base away. Other DNA sequences in the same sample also yield this CDR3. This chain uses TRBV7-9 with TRBJ2-3; D ambiguous. V lost 1 base to trimming and J lost 1 base, with 3 bases between them. CDR1 and CDR2 (germline): SEHNR, FQNEAQ (reference sequence). The length of the CDR3 is 13 residues. The CDR3 here is CASSLEGTDTQYF. The CDR3 region has the DNA TGTGCCAGCAGCTTAGAAGGCACAGATACGCAGTATTTT.

The J gene is TRBJ2-4, the V gene TRBV15; no clear D gene. The CDR3 totals 13 residues. Per germline, CDR1 LNHNV and CDR2 YYDKDF (reference sequence). V lost 3 bases and J lost 5, with 8 bases in between. CDR3 in DNA: TGTGCCACCAGCAGGAGCCTGGAAAACATTCAGTACTTC. It encodes CATSRSLENIQYF.

The sample holds many counts of this clone. V gene TRBV27 combines with J gene TRBJ2-1, with 12 bases fitting TRBD1. The trim removed 4 bases at V and 7 bases at J, leaving 5 bases unmatched. Per germline, CDR1 MNHEY and CDR2 SMNVEV (reference sequence). The CDR3 is 15 amino acids. As DNA, the CDR3 is TGTGCCAGCAGTTCCCCGGGACAGGGGGCTAATGAGCAGTTCTTC. It translates to CASSSPGQGANEQFF.

V usage is TRBV5-1 and J usage is TRBJ1-5, with D unresolved. Germline V gene sequence: CDR1 SGHRS, CDR2 YFSETQ. The CDR3 runs to 15 residues. V lost 1 base and J 0 bases, leaving 8 bases between the germline ends. CDR3 coding DNA: TGCGCCAGCAGCTTGTCAGGTAATAGCAATCAGCCCCAGCATTTT. Protein product: CASSLSGNSNQPQHF.

This clone was counted a few times. This sample includes further DNA sequences coding for the same CDR3. V and J are TRBV4-2 and TRBJ2-3; D is possibly TRBD1 or TRBD2 (5 bases each). Trimming removed 3 bases from V and 6 bases from J, with 10 bases in between. CDR3 length equals 13 residues. CDR1 and CDR2 (germline): LGHNA, YNFKEQ. CDR3 sequence reads: CASSQPWGDTQYF. In DNA, the CDR3 is TGTGCCAGCAGCCAGCCCTGGGGGGATACGCAGTATTTT.

The J gene is TRBJ2-5, the V gene TRBV2; D might be TRBD1 (5 bases). Trimming took 4 bases from V and 5 from J, leaving 29 bases between them. The CDR3 is 19 amino acids. Per the germline V gene, CDR1 is SNHLY and CDR2 is FYNNEI. CDR3 coding DNA: TGTGCCAGCAGTGCTGACAGCAACCTCCCTATGGCCGCTTTCGAGACCCAGTACTTC. It is translated as CASSADSNLPMAAFETQYF.

This clone was recorded a few times. The V call is TRBV10-1, the J call TRBJ2-3, with 7 nucleotides matching TRBD2. CDR1 and CDR2 (germline): WNHNN, SYGVQD (reference sequence). CDR3 length: 15 amino acids. V dropped 0 bases and J dropped 4; count of bases not matched to a gene: 4. The CDR3 protein is CASSESGEGPDTQYF. The CDR3 DNA reads TGCGCCAGCAGTGAGTCCGGGGAGGGCCCAGATACGCAGTATTTT.